This TCR beta chain came from a study of cytomegalovirus exposure and HLA in healthy donors. Germline V gene data show CDR1 as LNHDA and CDR2 as SQIVND (reference sequence). After removal of 6 bases from V and 2 bases from J, the junction contained 4 bases not matched to a gene. The CDR3 runs to 14 residues. A remark on this clone: Antigen: not known.

General observations from the study: Most TCR sequences were seen very rarely across donors, but some public TCRs occurred in many. Later on, an analysis found that several of the most significant clusters appeared to be linked to common viral pathogens, which included parvovirus B19. A later analysis associated under 20,000 TCR beta sequences with HLA alleles at a 0.05 false discovery rate. Highest at DRB1 and lowest at HLA-C, TCR association rates differed among HLA loci in a later analysis.

Primers: 60 Vbeta forward and 13 Jbeta reverse. This table comes from immunoSEQ multiplex PCR, and its TCRdb copy is limited to in-frame clones, with some not included. The sample includes 100,000 to 150,000 clones, 60% to 85% of them seen just once. Sequenced material: PBMCs. The rearrangement joins TRBV19 to TRBJ2-3, with 8 bases identical to TRBD1. The sequence was obtained from a man younger than 45 in good health and CMV-seronegative. CDR3 sequence (DNA): TGTGCCAGTAGCCGACAGGGGCCCACAGATACGCAGTATTTT. Amino acid sequence: CASSRQGPTDTQYF.